A selection of T cell receptor beta chains follows, all from one sample in a study of regulatory T cells in long-lasting Graves disease. TCRdb analysed the multiplex PCR reads with MiXCR anew, one entry per CDR3 protein. Among 700,000 or so distinct CDR3 sequences listed, 25% to 35% were seen once. Sequenced here: peripheral blood mononuclear cells (PBMCs), sampled when the disease was refractory, from a patient treated with antithyroid drugs. The receptors originated from a female donor with Graves disease. CDR3s include the opening cysteine and the closing phenylalanine or tryptophan. D genes are given only for firm matches. A row's size may be missing; if present it is once, few, many or a size class.

CASSHYDRRPEAFF	TGTGCCAGCAGCCACTACGACAGGCGCCCTGAAGCTTTCTTT	-	-	TRBV3-1	TRBJ1-1
CASSLVERNGYTF	TGTGCCAGCAGCTTAGTTGAGCGAAATGGCTACACCTTC	many	-	TRBV11-2	TRBJ1-2
CAISESNLTGGVFVYSYEQYF	TGTGCCATCAGTGAGTCAAATCTCACAGGGGGAGTCTTCGTATATTCCTACGAGCAGTACTTC	-	TRBD1	TRBV10-3	TRBJ2-7
CASSPRDRVYNSPLHF	TGTGCCAGCAGCCCAAGGGACAGGGTTTATAATTCACCCCTCCACTTT	few	TRBD1	TRBV3-1	TRBJ1-6
CASSDASSNVLTF	TGTGCCAGCAGTGATGCCTCCTCGAACGTCCTGACTTTC	once	-	TRBV6-1	TRBJ2-6
CASSRDSDGNQPQHF	TGTGCCAGCAGCCGTGACAGTGACGGCAATCAGCCCCAGCATTTT	few	-	TRBV6-1	TRBJ1-5
CASSFSGLAGGTGELFF	TGTGCCAGCAGCTTTTCGGGACTAGCGGGAGGAACCGGGGAGCTGTTTTTT	-	TRBD2	TRBV5-6	TRBJ2-2
CASSVTGRQPQHF	TGTGCCAGCAGTGTCACGGGGCGTCAGCCCCAGCATTTT	-	-	TRBV2	TRBJ1-5
CASRSGGAYGYTF	TGTGCCAGCAGGTCCGGAGGAGCCTATGGCTACACCTTC	many	-	TRBV28	TRBJ1-2
CASSLSGAGNTIYF	TGTGCCAGCAGTTTGTCCGGGGCCGGAAACACCATATATTTT	-	-	TRBV28	TRBJ1-3
CASSAFAGELFF	TGTGCCAGCAGCGCATTTGCCGGGGAGCTGTTTTTT	few	-	TRBV9	TRBJ2-2
CASSSRVLSYEQYF	TGTGCCAGCAGTTCCAGGGTCCTCTCCTACGAGCAGTACTTC	few	-	TRBV12-3/TRBV12-4	TRBJ2-7
CASSFGELGQPQHF	TGTGCCAGCAGTTTCGGAGAATTGGGTCAGCCCCAGCATTTT	few	-	TRBV27	TRBJ1-5
CASSLLGPTYEQYF	TGTGCCAGCAGCTTACTGGGACCTACCTACGAGCAGTACTTC	-	-	TRBV27	TRBJ2-7
CASSRYRGQGYGYTF	TGTGCCAGCAGCAGATACAGGGGGCAAGGCTATGGCTACACCTTC	few	TRBD1	TRBV11-2	TRBJ1-2
CASSRGRGRNTEAFF	TGCGCCAGCAGCCGGGGCAGGGGGAGAAACACTGAAGCTTTCTTT	-	TRBD1	TRBV5-1	TRBJ1-1
CASRPQGQTTGNTIYF	TGTGCCAGCAGACCACAGGGGCAGACTACTGGAAACACCATATATTTT	-	TRBD1	TRBV11-2	TRBJ1-3
CASSRDYEQYF	TGTGCCAGCAGTAGAGACTACGAGCAGTACTTC	many	-	TRBV19	TRBJ2-7